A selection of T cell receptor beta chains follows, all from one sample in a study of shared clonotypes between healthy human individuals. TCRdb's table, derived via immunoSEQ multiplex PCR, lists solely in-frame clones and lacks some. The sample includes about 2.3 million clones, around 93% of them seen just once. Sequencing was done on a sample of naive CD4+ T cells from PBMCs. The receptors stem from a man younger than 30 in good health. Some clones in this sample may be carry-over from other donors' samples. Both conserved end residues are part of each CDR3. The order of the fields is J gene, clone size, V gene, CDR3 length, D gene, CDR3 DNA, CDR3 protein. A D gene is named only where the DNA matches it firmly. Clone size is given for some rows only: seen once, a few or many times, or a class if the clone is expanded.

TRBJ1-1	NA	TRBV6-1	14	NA	TGTGCCAGCCTGGAGGGGGGCGTACGCACTGAAGCTTTCTTT	CASLEGGVRTEAFF
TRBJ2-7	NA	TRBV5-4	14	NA	TGTGCCAGCACCTACACGGGACGGCCCTACGAGCAGTACTTC	CASTYTGRPYEQYF
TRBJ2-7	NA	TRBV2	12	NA	TGTGCCAGCAACGTAGACAGGAACGAGCAGTACTTC	CASNVDRNEQYF
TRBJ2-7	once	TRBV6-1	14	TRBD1	TGTGCCAGCAGCCGGGACAGAATTACCTACGAGCAGTACTTC	CASSRDRITYEQYF
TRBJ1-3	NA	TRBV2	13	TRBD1	TGTGCCAGCTTAAGTGGACAGGGGAACACCATATATTTT	CASLSGQGNTIYF
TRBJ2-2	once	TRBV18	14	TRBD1	TGTGCCAGCTCACGGGACAGAAACACCGGGGAGCTGTTTTTT	CASSRDRNTGELFF
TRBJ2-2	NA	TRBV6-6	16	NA	TGTGCCAGCAGTTACTCGCTCGGACATAACACCGGGGAGCTGTTTTTT	CASSYSLGHNTGELFF
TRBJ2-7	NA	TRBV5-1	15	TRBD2	TGCGCCAGCAGCCCTCCGGGACTAGCGGGAGACGAGCAGTACTTC	CASSPPGLAGDEQYF
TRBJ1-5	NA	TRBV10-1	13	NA	TGCGCCAGCAGTTGTCAGGGTGTGTGGCCCCAGCATTTT	CASSCQGVWPQHF
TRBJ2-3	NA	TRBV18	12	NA	TGTGCCAGCTCACCAGGGGGAGATACGCAGTATTTT	CASSPGGDTQYF
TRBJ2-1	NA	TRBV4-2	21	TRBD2	TGTGCCAGCAGCCAAGATGATCAGAGAGGGCTAGCGGGAGGTACGTCTGGTGAGCAGTTCTTC	CASSQDDQRGLAGGTSGEQFF
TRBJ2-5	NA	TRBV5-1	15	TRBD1	TGCGCCAGCAGCCAAGCCGGGACATCAACAGGGGCCCAGTACTTC	CASSQAGTSTGAQYF
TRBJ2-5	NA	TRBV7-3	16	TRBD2	TGTGCCAGCAGCTTGGGGACTAGCGGGAGTGGGGAGACCCAGTACTTC	CASSLGTSGSGETQYF
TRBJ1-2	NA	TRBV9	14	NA	TGTGCCAGCAGCGCGCAGGGTATTGGCTATGGCTACACCTTC	CASSAQGIGYGYTF
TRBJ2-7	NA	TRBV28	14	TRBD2	TGTGCCAGCATGGCCCCTAGCGGGGCCTACGAGCAGTACTTC	CASMAPSGAYEQYF
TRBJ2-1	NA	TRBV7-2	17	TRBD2	TGTGCCAGCAGCCTACTAGCGGCTGGCGTCAAAGGGGATGAGCAGTTCTTC	CASSLLAAGVKGDEQFF
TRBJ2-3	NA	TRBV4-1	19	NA	TGCGCCAGCAGCCAAGATGGGTCGCGGTCCCTAGCGTGGGCAGATACGCAGTATTTT	CASSQDGSRSLAWADTQYF
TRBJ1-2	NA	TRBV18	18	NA	TGTGCCAGCTCACCATCTTATCCTTTTCGGACACTCGACTATGGCTACACCTTC	CASSPSYPFRTLDYGYTF
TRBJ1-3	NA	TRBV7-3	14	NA	TGTGCCAGCAGCCCAGGACAATCTGGAAACACCATATATTTT	CASSPGQSGNTIYF
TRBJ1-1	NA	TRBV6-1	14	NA	TGTGCCAGCAGTGACAGACGGGGCTACAGCGGGGCTTTCTTT	CASSDRRGYSGAFF
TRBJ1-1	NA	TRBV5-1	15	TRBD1	TGCGCCAGCAGCTTGGGAGACAGGGCGGACACTGAAGCTTTCTTT	CASSLGDRADTEAFF
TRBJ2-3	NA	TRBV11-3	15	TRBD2	TGTGCCAGCAGCCCGGGGGTAGCGGGAGCAGATACGCAGTATTTT	CASSPGVAGADTQYF
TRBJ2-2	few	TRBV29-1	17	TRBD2	TGCAGCGTTGGGGGTAGCGGGAGAATACCGAACACCGGGGAGCTGTTTTTT	CSVGGSGRIPNTGELFF
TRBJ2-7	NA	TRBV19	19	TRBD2	TGTGCCAGTAGTAGACCCTCCGAGGTAGCGGGCAATTGCTCCTACGAGCAGTACTTC	CASSRPSEVAGNCSYEQYF
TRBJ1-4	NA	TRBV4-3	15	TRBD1	TGCGCCAGCAGCCAACAGGGGCAGGGGGGTGAAAAACTGTTTTTT	CASSQQGQGGEKLFF
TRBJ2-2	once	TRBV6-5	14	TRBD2	TGTGCCAGCAGTTACCCGGGGGGGTCCGGGGAGCTGTTTTTT	CASSYPGGSGELFF
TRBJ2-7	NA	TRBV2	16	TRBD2	TGTGCCAGCAGTAATCCGGCCGGGACTAGGGTCTACGAGCAGTACTTC	CASSNPAGTRVYEQYF
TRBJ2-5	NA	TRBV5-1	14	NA	TGCGCCAGCAGCGGTAGTACCGCCAGGGAGACCCAGTACTTC	CASSGSTARETQYF
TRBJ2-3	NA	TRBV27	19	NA	TGTGCCAGCAGTTTAGATTTCGTATTTGGTTCGGGGTTCACAGATACGCAGTATTTT	CASSLDFVFGSGFTDTQYF
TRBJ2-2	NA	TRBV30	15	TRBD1	TGTGCCTGGCGCGGACAGGGCTCGAACACCGGGGAGCTGTTTTTT	CAWRGQGSNTGELFF
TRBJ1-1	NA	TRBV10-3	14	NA	TGTGCCATCAGCAAACAGGTAGGGAACACTGAAGCTTTCTTT	CAISKQVGNTEAFF
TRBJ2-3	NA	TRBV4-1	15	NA	TGCGCCAGCAGCCAAGCGGCGGGGAACACAGATACGCAGTATTTT	CASSQAAGNTDTQYF
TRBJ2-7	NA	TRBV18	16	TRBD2	TGTGCCAGCTCACCACAAGTTAGCGGGCCTTCCTACGAGCAGTACTTC	CASSPQVSGPSYEQYF
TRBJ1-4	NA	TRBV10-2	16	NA	TGCGCCAGCAGTGAGGGGTGGGGGGGCGCATCTGAAAAACTGTTTTTT	CASSEGWGGASEKLFF
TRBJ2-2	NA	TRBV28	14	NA	TGTGCCACCCAAGTGGCTAGTCAATCCGGGGAGCTGTTTTTT	CATQVASQSGELFF
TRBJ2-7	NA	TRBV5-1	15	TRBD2	TGCGCCAGCAGCCTCCTAGCGGGTGGATCCTACGAGCAGTACTTC	CASSLLAGGSYEQYF
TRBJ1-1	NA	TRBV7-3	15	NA	TGTGCCAGCAGCTTAGAACGAGGACCTAACACTGAAGCTTTCTTT	CASSLERGPNTEAFF
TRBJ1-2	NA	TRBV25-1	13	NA	TGTGCCAGCAGTGAAGCGGGGGAGGATGGCTACACCTTC	CASSEAGEDGYTF
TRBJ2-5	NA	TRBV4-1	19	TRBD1	TGCGCCAGCAGCCAAGAAGGGGGAGGGAACAGGGGGCAGCAAGAGACCCAGTACTTC	CASSQEGGGNRGQQETQYF
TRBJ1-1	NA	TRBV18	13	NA	TGTGCCAGCTCACGTGAGGGTAACACTGAAGCTTTCTTT	CASSREGNTEAFF
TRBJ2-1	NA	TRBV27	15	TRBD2	TGTGCCAGCCATCCAGCGGGAGGGGACTTCAATGAGCAGTTCTTC	CASHPAGGDFNEQFF
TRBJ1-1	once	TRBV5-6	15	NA	TGTGCCAGCAGCTTGGAAACAGGGTTGAACACTGAAGCTTTCTTT	CASSLETGLNTEAFF
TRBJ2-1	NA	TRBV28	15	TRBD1	TGTGCCAGCAGTACCAGGACAGGAGCCTACAATGAGCAGTTCTTC	CASSTRTGAYNEQFF
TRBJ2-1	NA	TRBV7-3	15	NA	TGTGCCAGCAGCCCACGCCTGAGCTCCTACAATGAGCAGTTCTTC	CASSPRLSSYNEQFF
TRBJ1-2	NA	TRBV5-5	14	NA	TGTGCCAGCAGCACCCAGATATCTAACTATGGCTACACCTTC	CASSTQISNYGYTF
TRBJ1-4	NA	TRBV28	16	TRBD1	TGTGCCAGCAGTTCTAGGACAGGGTCCGTCAATGAAAAACTGTTTTTT	CASSSRTGSVNEKLFF
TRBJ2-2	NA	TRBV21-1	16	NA	TGTGCCAGCAGCAGGACCGGACAGGGGGCTATCGGGGAGCTGTTTTTT	CASSRTGQGAIGELFF